A single sample gave rise to the 10 T cell receptor beta chains below, sequenced in a study of blood T cell repertoires in COVID-19 (TCRdb year 2020). The library relied on the immunoSEQ multiplex PCR assay. TCRdb mirrors the immuneACCESS table, restricted to in-frame sequences. Some clones are absent from its copies; in checked studies, under half trace to an unresolved V gene, and the reason for the others is unknown. For this sample there are some 250,000 clones; around nine tenths appear just once. The ten most abundant clones make up 1.5% to 2% of the sample. The sequencing sample was made of peripheral blood. The receptor set was obtained from a man aged 25 to 40 with active or convalescent COVID-19.

The chain couples TRBV5-6 to TRBJ1-2, with D unresolved. The germline V gene has CDR1 SGHDT and CDR2 YYEEEE. There are 16 residues in the CDR3. The V end lost 4 bases, the J end lost 0 bases, and 16 bases lay between the germline ends. The CDR3 nucleotides read TGTGCCAGCAGCCGAATCCCGACTTCGGCTAACTATGGCTACACCTTC. Translated: CASSRIPTSANYGYTF.

Details on this clone: This may stem from a read error, because a much larger clone lies one nucleotide away. In DNA, the CDR3 is TGTGCCAGCAGCCAAGACAGAAATCAGCCCCAGCATTTT. Translating gives CASSQDRNQPQHF. This chain uses TRBV4-2 with TRBJ1-5; D remains ambiguous. The CDR3 is 13 amino acids. The V gene lost 0 bases and the J gene lost 4 bases, with 4 bases spanning the gap. Germline V CDR1 and CDR2: LGHNA, YNFKEQ.

This clone was observed a single time. This chain connects TRBV6-1 to TRBJ1-3, with D perhaps TRBD1 (6 bases). Deletions cut 4 bases from V and 0 bases from J, with 16 bases between. CDR1 is MNHNS and CDR2 is SASEGT in the germline V gene. The CDR3 contains 17 residues. This CDR3 reads CASSVIQGILSGNTIYF. CDR3 DNA: TGTGCCAGCAGTGTGATACAGGGCATCCTCTCTGGAAACACCATATATTTT.

The count of this clone is one. The CDR3 loop reads CASSPAGGVRGTEAFF. The CDR3 DNA sequence: TGTGCCAGCAGCCCCGCGGGCGGGGTACGAGGCACTGAAGCTTTCTTT. The rearrangement joins TRBV5-6 to TRBJ1-1; D is unclear. In germline, CDR1 is SGHDT, CDR2 YYEEEE. There are 16 residues in the CDR3. The V end lost 4 bases, the J end lost 4 bases, and 20 bases lay between the germline ends.

The chain combines TRBV2 with TRBJ1-5; tentatively, D is TRBD1 (6 bases). Per the germline V gene, CDR1 is SNHLY and CDR2 is FYNNEI. V was cut by 3 bases and J by 7 bases, with 13 bases left in between. This CDR3 contains 14 residues. The DNA for the CDR3 is TGTGCCAGCAGTGACCAGGGGAGTCGGCAGCCCCAGCATTTT. Its translation: CASSDQGSRQPQHF.

This chain uses TRBV5-5 with TRBJ2-3, with 10 bases identical to TRBD2. CDR1 and CDR2 (germline): SGHKS, YYEKEE (reference sequence). V was clipped by 2 bases and J by 0 bases; unmatched bases: 3. The CDR3 consists of 16 residues. This CDR3 is CASSLQTSGSTDTQYF. The CDR3 nucleotides are TGTGCCAGCAGCTTACAGACTAGCGGGAGCACAGATACGCAGTATTTT.

The chain joins TRBV15 to TRBJ1-2, with D hard to call. Germline CDR1 and CDR2: LNHNV and YYDKDF (reference sequence). Trimming took off 0 bases at V and 8 bases at J, with 13 bases between the two ends. The CDR3 length is 14 residues. This chain's CDR3 is CATSREFTTGGYTF. In DNA, the CDR3 is TGTGCCACCAGCAGAGAATTTACGACTGGGGGCTACACCTTC.

This chain uses TRBV3-1 (or the pseudogene TRBV3-2) with TRBJ1-4, with D perhaps TRBD1 (6 bases). There are 16 residues in the CDR3. Trimming left V 3 bases short and J 5 bases short, with 16 bases between. CDR1 is LGHDT, CDR2 YNNKEL, per germline (reference sequence). DNA of the CDR3: TGTGCCAGCAGCCATCAGGTATCTACAGGGAATGAAAAACTGTTTTTT. Its protein product is CASSHQVSTGNEKLFF.

J is TRBJ2-2 and V is TRBV9; 16 bases map to TRBD2. The CDR3 is made up of 19 amino acids. The V segment lost 3 bases and the J segment 5 bases; nucleotides outside the gene matches: 10. Germline lookup yields CDR1 SGDLS and CDR2 YYNGEE. The CDR3 loop reads CASSGSGPGLAGGTGELFF. As DNA, the CDR3 is TGTGCCAGCAGCGGGTCCGGTCCGGGACTAGCGGGGGGGACCGGGGAGCTGTTTTTT.

CDR3 in DNA: TGTGCCTGGAGTGTAGAGGCGAGCAATCAGCCCCAGCATTTT. Translation gives CAWSVEASNQPQHF. The V and J genes are TRBV30 and TRBJ1-5, with no clear D. The CDR3 has 14 residues. The germline gives CDR1 GTSNPN, CDR2 SVGIG (reference sequence). Trimming took off 0 bases at V and 1 base at J, with 7 bases between the two ends. Based on the CDR3 plus reference TRBV30 and TRBJ1-5, the full variable domain is SQTIHQWPATLVQPVGSPLSLECTVEGTSNPNLYWYRQAAGRGLQLLFYSVGIGQISSEVPQNLSASRPQDRQFILSSKKLLLSDSGFYLCAWSVEASNQPQHFGDGTRLSIL.